These 20 T cell receptor beta chains originate from one sample sequenced in a study of neoadjuvant nivolumab and ipilimumab in lung cancer. The protocol was immunoSEQ multiplex PCR, while the TCRdb copy is restricted to in-frame clones and leaves out a portion. The sample holds tens of thousands of clones, roughly 80% seen once. The starting material was peripheral blood, obtained before neoadjuvant nivolumab, alone or with ipilimumab. The receptors here all came from an adult with non-small cell lung cancer.

The chain recombines TRBV10-3 with TRBJ1-1; 12 nucleotides agree with TRBD1. The V and J ends lost 6 bases and 8 bases, in that order; junction bases with no gene match: 16. The V gene's germline CDR1 is ENHRY and CDR2 SYGVKD. The CDR3 loop spans 17 amino acids. This chain's CDR3 is CAIRPGTGGGLELEAFF. The DNA for the CDR3 is TGTGCCATCAGGCCCGGGACAGGGGGCGGGTTGGAATTAGAAGCTTTCTTT.

This clone was seen just once. The V call is TRBV4-1, the J call TRBJ2-1; the match to TRBD2 covers 8 bases. V lost 1 base to trimming and J lost 10 bases; unmatched junction nucleotides: 18. The CDR3 spans 18 residues. CDR1 is MGHRA and CDR2 is YSYEKL in the germline V gene. CDR3 sequence reads: CASSQGLFGWSGGREQFF. In DNA, the CDR3 is TGCGCCAGCAGCCAAGGTTTATTTGGTTGGAGCGGGGGAAGGGAGCAGTTCTTC.

The rearrangement links TRBV28 to TRBJ1-1, with 9 nucleotides matching TRBD1. J gave up 1 base and V 1 base, and 4 bases lay outside the gene matches. The V gene's germline CDR1 is MDHEN and CDR2 SYDVKM. This CDR3 has 16 residues. CDR3 nucleotide sequence: TGTGCCAGCAGTTTATCCCCGGGACAGGGGAACACTGAAGCTTTCTTT. Amino acid sequence: CASSLSPGQGNTEAFF.

The chain joins TRBV7-3 to TRBJ2-5; 11 bases fit TRBD1. The CDR3 consists of 17 residues. In germline, CDR1 is SGHTA, CDR2 FQGTGA. Trimming at V came to 0 bases and at J to 5 bases, leaving 8 bases not matched to a gene. CDR3 amino acids: CASSLTPRDRGRETQYF. DNA for the CDR3: TGTGCCAGCAGCTTAACTCCCCGGGACAGGGGGAGGGAGACCCAGTACTTC.

The CDR3 coding sequence is TGCAGCGTTGGAGGGGCCATGGCCGGGGAGCTGTTTTTT. It translates to CSVGGAMAGELFF. V gene TRBV29-1 combines with J gene TRBJ2-2, with D tentatively TRBD1 or TRBD2 (5 bases each). CDR1 SQVTM and CDR2 ANQGSEA come from the germline V gene. The CDR3 runs 13 residues. With 4 bases removed from V and 6 bases from J, the gap between germline ends came to 12 bases.

The chain combines TRBV5-1 with TRBJ2-2; 10 positions match TRBD2. Germline CDR1 is SGHRS and CDR2 is YFSETQ. This CDR3 has 14 residues. V trimming: 4 bases; J trimming: 6 bases; junction bases outside the gene matches: 3. CDR3 amino acids: CASSHGTSAGELFF. The CDR3 region has the DNA TGCGCCAGCAGCCACGGGACTAGCGCCGGGGAGCTGTTTTTT.

The V gene is TRBV19, the J gene TRBJ1-2; maybe TRBD1 (5 bases). This CDR3 comprises 14 residues. Trimming left V 6 bases short and J 7 bases short, with 18 bases between. From germline, CDR1 is LNHDA and CDR2 SQIVND (reference sequence). The CDR3 DNA reads TGTGCCAGTAGCCCCGGTGGGGGAACGGGTGGCTACACCTTC. Translated: CASSPGGGTGGYTF. Filled out from reference TRBV19 and TRBJ1-2, the complete variable domain reads DGGITQSPKYLFRKEGQNVTLSCEQNLNHDAMYWYRQDPGQGLRLIYYSQIVNDFQKGDIAEGYSVSREKKESFPLTVTSAQKNPTAFYLCASSPGGGTGGYTFGSGTRLTVV.

CDR3 in DNA: TGTGCCAGCAGTGATATGAGGGATTCCACCGGGGAGCTGTTTTTT. Translation: CASSDMRDSTGELFF. The chain links TRBV25-1 to TRBJ2-2; D may be TRBD2 (5 bases). The V end was cut by 3 bases, the J end by 4 bases, with 12 bases between. Germline V gene data show CDR1 as MGHDK and CDR2 as SYGVNS. CDR3 length equals 15 residues. The full variable domain, completed using reference TRBV25-1 and TRBJ2-2, is EADIYQTPRYLVIGTGKKITLECSQTMGHDKMYWYQQDPGMELHLIHYSYGVNSTEKGDLSSESTVSRIRTEHFPLTLESARPSHTSQYLCASSDMRDSTGELFFGEGSRLTVL.

V gene TRBV5-1 combines with J gene TRBJ2-1, with a tentative D call TRBD1 (6 bases). This CDR3 contains 12 residues. Germline CDR1 is SGHRS and CDR2 is YFSETQ. Between the trimmed V and J ends, which lost 4 bases and 8 bases, there was a span of 10 bases. DNA of the CDR3: TGCGCCAGCAGCCCACAGGGAGATGAGCAGTTCTTC. This codes for CASSPQGDEQFF.

The rearrangement joins TRBV9 to TRBJ2-7; D gene unclear. Germline V CDR1 and CDR2: SGDLS, YYNGEE. This CDR3 is built from 15 residues. The ends were cut back, 4 bases at V and 2 bases at J, with 16 bases in the middle. The CDR3 DNA follows: TGTGCCAGCAGCCCCGGTATAACCTTGACCTACGAGCAGTACTTC. Translating gives CASSPGITLTYEQYF.

The V and J genes are TRBV7-3 and TRBJ2-3; D might be TRBD2 (6 bases). The CDR3 has 15 amino acids. Germline V gives CDR1 SGHTA, CDR2 FQGTGA. The germline V and J ends were trimmed by 1 base and 4 bases, with 12 bases remaining between them. CDR3 region: CASSLMAGLSDTQYF. Written as DNA, the CDR3 is TGTGCCAGCAGCTTAATGGCGGGGTTGTCAGATACGCAGTATTTT.

This clone ranks as large. The chain has TRBV18 and TRBJ1-2; possible D gene TRBD1, 5 bases. The CDR3 has 12 amino acids. The V end was cut by 5 bases, the J end by 4 bases, with 8 bases between. CDR1 KGHSH and CDR2 LQKENI come from the germline V gene. CDR3 DNA sequence: TGTGCCAGCTCAAGGGGCGGCTATGGCTACACCTTC. The encoded protein is CASSRGGYGYTF.

The V call is TRBV7-2, the J call TRBJ2-1; 9 positions match TRBD2. CDR1 is SGHTA, CDR2 FQGNSA, per germline. This CDR3 has 15 amino acids. V lost 3 bases to trimming and J lost 2 bases; unmatched junction nucleotides: 2. The CDR3 DNA sequence: TGTGCCAGCAGCTTGGGCGGGGGGGCCTACAATGAGCAGTTCTTC. This translates into CASSLGGGAYNEQFF.

The V gene is TRBV4-1, the J gene TRBJ2-2; no definite D call. Germline CDR1 MGHRA, CDR2 YSYEKL. V shed 4 bases and J shed 4 bases, with 7 bases lying between them. The CDR3 totals 13 residues. The CDR3 DNA follows: TGCGCCAGCAGCCCCCTTTTCACCGGGGAGCTGTTTTTT. It is translated as CASSPLFTGELFF.

V gene TRBV11-2 combines with J gene TRBJ1-1; D not certain. V shed 7 bases and J shed 1 base, with 10 bases lying between them. CDR3 length: 13 amino acids. The germline V gene encodes CDR1 SGHAT and CDR2 FQNNGV. The CDR3 sequence: CASTPGSNTEAFF. Here the CDR3 DNA reads TGTGCCAGCACCCCTGGGTCGAACACTGAAGCTTTCTTT.

This clone came up once. The chain employs TRBV10-3 and TRBJ2-2; D not resolved. The germline V and J ends were trimmed by 2 bases and 11 bases, with 15 bases remaining between them. Germline V gives CDR1 ENHRY, CDR2 SYGVKD. CDR3 length: 14 residues. The CDR3 region is CAISEGQALGELFF. The CDR3 DNA sequence: TGTGCCATCAGTGAGGGGCAGGCACTCGGAGAGCTGTTTTTT.

The chain is built from TRBV4-1 and TRBJ2-7; D is possibly TRBD1 or TRBD2 (6 bases each). Per the germline V gene, CDR1 is MGHRA and CDR2 is YSYEKL. CDR3 length equals 15 residues. V was shortened by 1 base and J by 7 bases, with 17 bases between the two germline ends. CDR3 loop: CASSQVERGDWEQYF. The CDR3 DNA follows: TGCGCCAGCAGCCAAGTAGAGAGGGGGGACTGGGAGCAGTACTTC.

This clone has only one observation. This sequence joins TRBV7-9 and TRBJ2-3; TRBD1 matches at 7 bases. The V segment lost 5 bases and the J segment 3 bases; nucleotides outside the gene matches: 5. The germline V gene encodes CDR1 SEHNR and CDR2 FQNEAQ (reference sequence). There are 14 residues in the CDR3. As DNA, the CDR3 is TGTGCCAGCAGCACCCCGACAGGGACAGATACGCAGTATTTT. This gives the protein CASSTPTGTDTQYF. Complete variable domain (other parts from reference TRBV7-9 and TRBJ2-3): DTGVSQNPRHKITKRGQNVTFRCDPISEHNRLYWYRQTLGQGPEFLTYFQNEAQLEKSRLLSDRFSAERPKGSFSTLEIQRTEQGDSAMYLCASSTPTGTDTQYFGPGTRLTVL.

The rearrangement joins TRBV13 to TRBJ1-5, with 8 bases lining up with TRBD1. Germline trimming cut 3 bases from V and 2 bases from J; bases unmatched to any gene: 0. Germline CDR1 PRHDT, CDR2 FYEKMQ (reference sequence). The length of the CDR3 is 14 residues. Written as DNA, the CDR3 is TGTGCCAGCAGCTTGACAGGGGGCAATCAGCCCCAGCATTTT. It codes for CASSLTGGNQPQHF.

V is TRBV7-2 and J is TRBJ2-1, with 10 bases aligning to TRBD1. V lost 4 bases, J lost 8 bases, and 8 bases stayed unmatched. Germline V gene sequence: CDR1 SGHTA, CDR2 FQGNSA. CDR3 length equals 15 residues. This CDR3 is CASSSRTGGGHEQFF. The CDR3 nucleotides read TGTGCCAGCAGCTCCCGGACAGGGGGGGGCCATGAGCAGTTCTTC.